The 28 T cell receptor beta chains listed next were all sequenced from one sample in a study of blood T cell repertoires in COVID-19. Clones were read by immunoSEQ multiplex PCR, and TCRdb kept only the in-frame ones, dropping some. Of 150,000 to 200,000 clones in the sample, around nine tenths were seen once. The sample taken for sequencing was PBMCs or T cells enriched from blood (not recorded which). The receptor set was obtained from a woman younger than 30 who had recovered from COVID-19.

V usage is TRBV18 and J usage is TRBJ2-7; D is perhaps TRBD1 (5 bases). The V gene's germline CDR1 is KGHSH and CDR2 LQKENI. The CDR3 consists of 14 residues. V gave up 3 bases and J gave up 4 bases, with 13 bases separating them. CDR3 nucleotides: TGTGCCAGCTCACCCCGAGACAGCAGATACGAGCAGTACTTC. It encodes CASSPRDSRYEQYF.

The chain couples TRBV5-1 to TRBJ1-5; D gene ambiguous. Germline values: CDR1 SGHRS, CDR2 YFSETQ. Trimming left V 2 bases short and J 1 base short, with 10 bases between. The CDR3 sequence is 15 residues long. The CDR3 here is CASSLNGGSNQPQHF. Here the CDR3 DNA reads TGCGCCAGCAGCTTAAATGGCGGGAGCAATCAGCCCCAGCATTTT. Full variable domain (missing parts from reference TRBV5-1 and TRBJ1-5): KAGVTQTPRYLIKTRGQQVTLSCSPISGHRSVSWYQQTPGQGLQFLFEYFSETQRNKGNFPGRFSGRQFSNSRSEMNVSTLELGDSALYLCASSLNGGSNQPQHFGDGTRLSIL.

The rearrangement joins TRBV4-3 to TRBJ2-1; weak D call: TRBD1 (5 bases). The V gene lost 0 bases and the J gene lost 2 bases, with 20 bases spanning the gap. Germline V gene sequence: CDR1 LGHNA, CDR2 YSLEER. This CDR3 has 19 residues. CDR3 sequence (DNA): TGCGCCAGCAGCCAAGACCCGGTTGGGGCAGGAGCTACCTACAATGAGCAGTTCTTC. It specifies CASSQDPVGAGATYNEQFF.

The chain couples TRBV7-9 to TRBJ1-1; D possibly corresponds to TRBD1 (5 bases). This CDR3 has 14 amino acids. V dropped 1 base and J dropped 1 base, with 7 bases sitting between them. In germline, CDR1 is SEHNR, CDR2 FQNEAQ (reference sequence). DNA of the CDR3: TGTGCCAGCAGCTTAGGAAGGGGGAACACTGAAGCTTTCTTT. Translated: CASSLGRGNTEAFF.

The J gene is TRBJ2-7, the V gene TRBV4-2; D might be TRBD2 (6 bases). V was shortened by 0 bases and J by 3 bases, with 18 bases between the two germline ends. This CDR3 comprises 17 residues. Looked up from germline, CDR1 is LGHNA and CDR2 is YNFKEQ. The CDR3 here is CASSQDADGSDGYEQYF. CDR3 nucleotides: TGTGCCAGCAGCCAAGACGCTGACGGGAGCGATGGCTACGAGCAGTACTTC.

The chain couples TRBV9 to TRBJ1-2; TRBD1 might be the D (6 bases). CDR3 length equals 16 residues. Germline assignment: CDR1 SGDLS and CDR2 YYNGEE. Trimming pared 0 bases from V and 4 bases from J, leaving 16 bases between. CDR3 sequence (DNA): TGTGCCAGCAGCGTAGACAGGGATATGATCGGCTATGGCTACACCTTC. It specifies CASSVDRDMIGYGYTF.

CDR3 nucleotide sequence: TGTGCCAGCAGTTTATCGCCGGGGATAAGTTCACCCCTCCACTTT. It translates to CASSLSPGISSPLHF. The chain carries TRBV27 and TRBJ1-6; D uncertain. The V gene's germline CDR1 is MNHEY and CDR2 SMNVEV (reference sequence). The CDR3 is 15 residues long. V shed 0 bases and J shed 9 bases, with 12 bases lying between them.

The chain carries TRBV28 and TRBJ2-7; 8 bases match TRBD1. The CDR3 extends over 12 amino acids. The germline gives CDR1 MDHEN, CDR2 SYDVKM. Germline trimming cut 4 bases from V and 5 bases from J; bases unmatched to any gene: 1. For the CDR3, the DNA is TGTGCCAGCAGTTCGACAGGGGACGAGCAGTACTTC. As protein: CASSSTGDEQYF.

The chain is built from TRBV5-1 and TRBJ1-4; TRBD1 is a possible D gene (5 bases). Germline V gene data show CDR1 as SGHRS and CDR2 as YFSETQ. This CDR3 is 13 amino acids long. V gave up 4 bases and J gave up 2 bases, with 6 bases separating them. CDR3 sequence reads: CASSRGTNEKLFF. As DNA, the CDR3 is TGCGCCAGCAGCAGGGGTACTAATGAAAAACTGTTTTTT.

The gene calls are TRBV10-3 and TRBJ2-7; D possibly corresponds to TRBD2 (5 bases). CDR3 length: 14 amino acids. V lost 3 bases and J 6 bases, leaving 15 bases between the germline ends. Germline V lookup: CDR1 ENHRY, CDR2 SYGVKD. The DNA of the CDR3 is TGTGCCATCAGTGACCCCTCGACTATTTCCGAGCAGTACTTC. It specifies CAISDPSTISEQYF.

The CDR3 protein is CAIMRGDNEQFF. CDR3 DNA sequence: TGTGCCATCATGAGAGGCGACAATGAGCAGTTCTTC. The chain joins TRBV10-3 to TRBJ2-1; no clear D gene. CDR3 length: 12 amino acids. Trimming stripped 7 bases from V and 5 bases from J, with 9 bases between. CDR1 and CDR2 from the germline V gene are ENHRY and SYGVKD.

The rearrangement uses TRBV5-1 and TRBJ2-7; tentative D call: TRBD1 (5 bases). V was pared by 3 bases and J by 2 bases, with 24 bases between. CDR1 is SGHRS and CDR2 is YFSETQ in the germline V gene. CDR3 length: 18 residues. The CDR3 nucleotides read TGCGCCAGCAGCTCCAAAGGTGAGACAGCTTCACCAACCTACGAGCAGTACTTC. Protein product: CASSSKGETASPTYEQYF.

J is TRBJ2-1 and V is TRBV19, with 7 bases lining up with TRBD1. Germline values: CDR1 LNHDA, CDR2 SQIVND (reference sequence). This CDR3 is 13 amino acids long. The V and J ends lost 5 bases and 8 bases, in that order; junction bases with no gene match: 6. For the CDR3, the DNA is TGTGCCAGTAGTCTACGACAGGGCGATGAGCAGTTCTTC. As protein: CASSLRQGDEQFF.

The DNA of the CDR3 is TGTGCCTGGAGCCGTCCGAGACAGTTGAACACTGAAGCTTTCTTT. Its protein product is CAWSRPRQLNTEAFF. This rearrangement joins TRBV30 to TRBJ1-1, with D perhaps matching TRBD1 (5 bases). The CDR3 is made up of 15 amino acids. Germline loops: CDR1 GTSNPN, CDR2 SVGIG (reference sequence). V lost 3 bases, J lost 0 bases, and 14 bases lay in between.

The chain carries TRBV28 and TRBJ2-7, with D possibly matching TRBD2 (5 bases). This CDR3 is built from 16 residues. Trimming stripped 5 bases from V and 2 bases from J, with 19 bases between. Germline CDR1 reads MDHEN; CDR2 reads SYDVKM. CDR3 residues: CASSPPVWRVTYEQYF. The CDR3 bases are TGTGCCAGCAGTCCTCCTGTCTGGCGGGTGACCTACGAGCAGTACTTC. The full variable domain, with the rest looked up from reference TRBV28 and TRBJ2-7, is DVKVTQSSRYLVKRTGEKVFLECVQDMDHENMFWYRQDPGLGLRLIYFSYDVKMKEKGDIPEGYSVSREKKERFSLILESASTNQTSMYLCASSPPVWRVTYEQYFGPGTRLTVT.

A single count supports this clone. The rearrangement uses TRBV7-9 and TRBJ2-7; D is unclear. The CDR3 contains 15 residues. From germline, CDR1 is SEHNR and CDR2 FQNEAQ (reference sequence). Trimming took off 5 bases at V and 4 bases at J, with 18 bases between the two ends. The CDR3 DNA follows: TGTGCCAGCAGCAGCCACAAAAAGCGCCCTTACGAGCAGTACTTC. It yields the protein CASSSHKKRPYEQYF.

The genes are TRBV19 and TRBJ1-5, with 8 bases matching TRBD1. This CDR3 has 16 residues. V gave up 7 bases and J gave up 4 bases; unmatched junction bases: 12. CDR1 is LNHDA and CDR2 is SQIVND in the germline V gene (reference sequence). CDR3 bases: TGTGCCAGTATGAGCGGAATCGGACAGGGAAATCAGCCCCAGCATTTT. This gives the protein CASMSGIGQGNQPQHF.

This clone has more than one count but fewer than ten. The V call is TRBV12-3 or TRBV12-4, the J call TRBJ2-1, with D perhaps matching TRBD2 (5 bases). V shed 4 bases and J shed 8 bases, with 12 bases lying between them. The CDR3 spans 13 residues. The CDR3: CASSSLTNDEQFF. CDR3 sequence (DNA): TGTGCCAGCAGTTCCCTGACTAATGATGAGCAGTTCTTC.

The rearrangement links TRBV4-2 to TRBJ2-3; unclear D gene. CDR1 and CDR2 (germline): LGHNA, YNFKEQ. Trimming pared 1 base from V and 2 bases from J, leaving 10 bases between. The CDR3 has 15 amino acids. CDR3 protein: CASSQVGRPTDTQYF. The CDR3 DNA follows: TGTGCCAGCAGCCAAGTGGGCCGGCCCACAGATACGCAGTATTTT.

CDR3 loop: CASRPGQGNTEAFF. In DNA form, the CDR3 reads TGTGCCAGCAGACCGGGACAGGGGAACACTGAAGCTTTCTTT. The rearrangement links TRBV6-5 to TRBJ1-1; 9 bases agree with TRBD1. The germline CDR1 and CDR2 sequences are MNHEY and SVGAGI. This CDR3 has 14 amino acids. With V trimmed by 6 bases and J by 1 base, 3 bases remained unmatched.

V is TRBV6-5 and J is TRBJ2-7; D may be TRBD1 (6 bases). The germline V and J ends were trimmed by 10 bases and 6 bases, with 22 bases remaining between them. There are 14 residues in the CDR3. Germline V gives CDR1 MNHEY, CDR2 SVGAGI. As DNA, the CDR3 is TGTGCCATAGGGACGGTCACCACAGGGCGCGAGCAGTACTTC. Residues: CAIGTVTTGREQYF.

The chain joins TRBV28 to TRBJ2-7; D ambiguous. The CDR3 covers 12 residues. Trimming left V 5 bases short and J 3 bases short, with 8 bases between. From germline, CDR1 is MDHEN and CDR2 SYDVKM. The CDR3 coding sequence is TGTGCCAGCAGTCCCCAACTCTACGAGCAGTACTTC. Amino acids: CASSPQLYEQYF.

CDR3 in amino acids: CASSSSGRARYEQYF. The CDR3 nucleotides read TGTGCCAGCAGCTCTAGCGGGAGGGCCCGCTACGAGCAGTACTTC. The genes are TRBV7-2 and TRBJ2-7; 12 positions agree with TRBD2. From germline, CDR1 is SGHTA and CDR2 FQGNSA. The CDR3 runs 15 residues. J was trimmed by 3 bases and V by 4 bases; bases with no gene match: 4.

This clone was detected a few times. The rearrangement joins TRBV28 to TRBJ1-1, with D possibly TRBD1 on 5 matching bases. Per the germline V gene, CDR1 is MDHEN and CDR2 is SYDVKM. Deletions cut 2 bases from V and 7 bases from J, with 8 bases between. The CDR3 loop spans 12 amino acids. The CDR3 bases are TGTGCCAGCAGTTTAAGAACAGGTGAAGCTTTCTTT. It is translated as CASSLRTGEAFF.

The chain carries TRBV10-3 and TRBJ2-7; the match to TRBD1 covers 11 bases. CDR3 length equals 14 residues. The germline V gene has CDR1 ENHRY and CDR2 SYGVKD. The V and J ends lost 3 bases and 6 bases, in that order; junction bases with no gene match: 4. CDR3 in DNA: TGTGCCATCAGTGAAGGGACAGGGGGACTCGAGCAGTACTTC. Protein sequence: CAISEGTGGLEQYF.

The CDR3, as DNA: TGTGCCAGCAGCCTAGTAGCGGGAGTGAGGGTTCCAGATACGCAGTATTTT. Amino acid sequence: CASSLVAGVRVPDTQYF. J is TRBJ2-3 and V is TRBV3-1 (or the pseudogene TRBV3-2); 9 positions match TRBD2. The CDR3 totals 17 residues. Germline V gene data show CDR1 as LGHDT and CDR2 as YNNKEL (reference sequence). V was clipped by 4 bases and J by 4 bases; unmatched bases: 12.

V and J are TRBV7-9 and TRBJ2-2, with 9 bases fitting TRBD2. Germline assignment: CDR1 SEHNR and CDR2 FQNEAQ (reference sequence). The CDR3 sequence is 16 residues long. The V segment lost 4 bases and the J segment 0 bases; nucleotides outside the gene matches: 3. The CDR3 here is CASSSLAGSNTGELFF. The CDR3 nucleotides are TGTGCCAGCAGCTCCCTAGCGGGATCGAACACCGGGGAGCTGTTTTTT. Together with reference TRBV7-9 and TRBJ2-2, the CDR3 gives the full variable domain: DTGVSQNPRHKITKRGQNVTFRCDPISEHNRLYWYRQTLGQGPEFLTYFQNEAQLEKSRLLSDRFSAERPKGSFSTLEIQRTEQGDSAMYLCASSSLAGSNTGELFFGEGSRLTVL.

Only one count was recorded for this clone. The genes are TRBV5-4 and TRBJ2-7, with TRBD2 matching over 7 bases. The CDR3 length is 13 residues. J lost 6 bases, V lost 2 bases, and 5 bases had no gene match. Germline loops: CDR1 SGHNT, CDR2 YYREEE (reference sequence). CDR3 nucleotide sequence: TGTGCCAGCAGCTTCCCGGGACTAAGCGAGCAGTACTTC. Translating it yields CASSFPGLSEQYF.